This T cell receptor beta chain stems from a study of shared clonotypes between healthy human individuals. Study-wide points: It was observed that approximately 5% of naive CD4 clonotypes were shared across a handful of donors.

A remark on this clone: As yet, its antigen is unknown.

This CDR3 has 13 amino acids. Germline lookup yields CDR1 KGHSH and CDR2 LQKENI. V was shortened by 4 bases and J by 7 bases, with 11 bases between the two germline ends. Libraries were prepared by immunoSEQ multiplex PCR; TCRdb keeps only in-frame clonotypes and omits some of them. The sample consists of under 300,000 clones, just over 65% of them appearing once. Adult Caucasians living in Nashville, Tennessee made up all of the donors. The receptor comes from a man younger than 40 in good health. Sequenced input: memory CD4+ T cells sorted from blood. Subset indicated: CD45RA-negative fraction. The rearrangement uses TRBV18 and TRBJ2-1; no definite D call. The CDR3 coding sequence is TGTGCCAGCTCACTATCGAATTCGAATGAGCAGTTCTTC. As protein: CASSLSNSNEQFF.